Detailed here is one TCR beta chain. The repertoire was sequenced with immunoSEQ multiplex PCR; TCRdb's copy has only in-frame clones and lacks some. The repertoire holds about 150,000 clones, around 89% seen once, with around 3% in the top ten. This entry belongs to a study of blood T cell repertoires in COVID-19. The CDR3 covers 16 residues. J was trimmed by 0 bases and V by 5 bases; bases with no gene match: 4. Germline lookup yields CDR1 MDHEN and CDR2 SYDVKM. The V call is TRBV28, the J call TRBJ2-3; 11 bases agree with TRBD2. The TCR originated in a man in his 60s with active or convalescent COVID-19. The sample taken for sequencing was peripheral blood. The CDR3 region has the DNA TGTGCCAGCAGTCCCATAGCGGGAGGGAGCACAGATACGCAGTATTTT. It encodes CASSPIAGGSTDTQYF.